Following are 17 T cell receptor beta chains from one sample sequenced in a study of blood T cell repertoires in COVID-19. Measured with immunoSEQ multiplex PCR; TCRdb has only the in-frame clones, and not every one. The table includes approximately 240,000 clones, roughly 88% detected once. The specimen sequenced was peripheral blood. The receptors shown here come from a woman in her thirties or forties who had recovered from COVID-19.

The CDR3 region is CASSPLRAGDEQFF. The CDR3, as DNA: TGTGCCAGCTCACCGCTTAGGGCGGGAGATGAGCAGTTCTTC. This chain connects TRBV18 to TRBJ2-1; 7 nucleotides match TRBD2. V shed 3 bases and J 8 bases; nucleotides not matched to a gene: 7. The CDR3 consists of 14 residues. Germline CDR1 reads KGHSH; CDR2 reads LQKENI.

CDR3 residues: CASSTHRTNYGYTF. CDR3 nucleotides: TGTGCCAGCAGCACCCACAGGACTAACTATGGCTACACCTTC. The chain combines TRBV7-8 with TRBJ1-2; a weak D match, TRBD1 (5 bases). Trimming left V 5 bases short and J 0 bases short, with 10 bases between. The CDR3 is 14 amino acids. CDR1 is SGHVS and CDR2 is FQNEAQ in the germline V gene.

This chain joins TRBV6-5 and TRBJ1-3; D uncertain. The CDR3 spans 14 residues. Germline CDR1 is MNHEY and CDR2 is SVGAGI. Trimming cost V 0 bases and J 5 bases, with 8 bases left between them. This CDR3 reads CASSYSETRNTIYF. The CDR3 DNA sequence: TGTGCCAGCAGTTACTCCGAGACAAGAAACACCATATATTTT.

This clone occurred a few times. The rearrangement uses TRBV6-5 and TRBJ2-5; 13 bases are shared with TRBD2. CDR3 length equals 15 residues. V shed 6 bases, J shed 2 bases, and the junction held 3 bases outside the gene matches. Germline V CDR1 and CDR2: MNHEY, SVGAGI. CDR3 in amino acids: CASRPGLAGQETQYF. CDR3 coding DNA: TGTGCCAGCAGGCCGGGACTAGCGGGACAAGAGACCCAGTACTTC.

J is TRBJ2-7 and V is TRBV4-3; 10 positions agree with TRBD1. V lost 1 base and J lost 5; bases outside the gene matches: 5. CDR1 LGHNA and CDR2 YSLEER come from the germline V gene. There are 15 residues in the CDR3. The CDR3 spells CASSQGDRGIDEQYF. In DNA form, the CDR3 reads TGCGCCAGCAGCCAAGGGGACAGGGGTATCGACGAGCAGTACTTC.

The chain couples TRBV27 to TRBJ1-2; the D is unclear. The CDR3 is 13 residues long. The ends were cut back, 4 bases at V and 0 bases at J, with 6 bases in the middle. The germline gives CDR1 MNHEY, CDR2 SMNVEV (reference sequence). DNA of the CDR3: TGTGCCAGCAGTTCGTTCCCTAACTATGGCTACACCTTC. Its translation: CASSSFPNYGYTF.

On this clone: This specimen includes other DNA sequences encoding the same CDR3. The rearrangement links TRBV28 to TRBJ2-3; D gene ambiguous. The CDR3 spans 12 residues. Germline V gives CDR1 MDHEN, CDR2 SYDVKM. Trimming took off 6 bases at V and 5 bases at J, with 9 bases between the two ends. The CDR3 region is CASSLYGDTQYF. CDR3 DNA: TGTGCCAGCAGCTTGTACGGAGATACGCAGTATTTT.

This clone appeared a single time. V usage is TRBV19 and J usage is TRBJ1-3; 8 positions agree with TRBD1. The CDR3 is 16 amino acids. V lost 5 bases and J lost 0; bases outside the gene matches: 6. Germline CDR1 is LNHDA and CDR2 is SQIVND (reference sequence). CDR3 DNA sequence: TGTGCCAGTAGTGTTCTCCAGGGGGCCTCTGGAAACACCATATATTTT. Protein product: CASSVLQGASGNTIYF.

The V and J genes are TRBV2 and TRBJ1-2; no reliable D call. The germline V gene has CDR1 SNHLY and CDR2 FYNNEI. This CDR3 is 14 amino acids long. V lost 5 bases and J lost 6, with 16 bases in between. The DNA of the CDR3 is TGTGCCAGCAGTCGAGAGGGCCGAAACAATGGCTACACCTTC. Its translation: CASSREGRNNGYTF.

V is TRBV7-3 and J is TRBJ1-2, with D tentatively TRBD1 (5 bases). The CDR3 consists of 14 residues. From germline, CDR1 is SGHTA and CDR2 FQGTGA. Deletions cut 5 bases from V and 4 bases from J, with 14 bases between. The CDR3: CASSPDGGIYGYTF. The CDR3 DNA follows: TGTGCCAGCAGCCCGGATGGGGGGATCTATGGCTACACCTTC. Variable domain in full (rest from reference TRBV7-3 and TRBJ1-2): GAGVSQTPSNKVTEKGKYVELRCDPISGHTALYWYRQSLGQGPEFLIYFQGTGAADDSGLPNDRFFAVRPEGSVSTLKIQRTERGDSAVYLCASSPDGGIYGYTFGSGTRLTVV.

The chain carries TRBV4-3 and TRBJ1-2; D gene unclear. Germline V gives CDR1 LGHNA, CDR2 YSLEER. The CDR3 loop spans 13 amino acids. Trimming stripped 0 bases from V and 4 bases from J, with 6 bases between. DNA of the CDR3: TGCGCCAGCAGCCAAGACGGGTTCTATGGCTACACCTTC. It translates to CASSQDGFYGYTF.

This clone came up once. V usage is TRBV28 and J usage is TRBJ2-7; tentatively, D is TRBD2 (5 bases). Germline CDR1 MDHEN, CDR2 SYDVKM. The CDR3 covers 13 residues. The V end was cut by 5 bases, the J end by 7 bases, with 15 bases between. The CDR3 nucleotides are TGTGCCAGCAGTGGAGCAGGCCGGGGAGAGCAGTACTTC. Its translation is CASSGAGRGEQYF.

The chain carries TRBV7-9 and TRBJ2-7; TRBD1 agrees at 7 bases. V trimming: 6 bases; J trimming: 3 bases; junction bases outside the gene matches: 5. The CDR3 extends over 13 amino acids. Germline CDR1 reads SEHNR; CDR2 reads FQNEAQ (reference sequence). The CDR3 loop reads CASSLNRGYEQYF. As DNA, the CDR3 is TGTGCCAGCAGTCTCAACAGGGGCTACGAGCAGTACTTC.

J is TRBJ2-5 and V is TRBV4-3; TRBD2 matches 16 bases. The CDR3 spans 19 residues. CDR1 and CDR2 from the germline V gene are LGHNA and YSLEER. The V gene end was trimmed by 4 bases and the J gene end by 4 bases; junction bases not matched to a gene: 12. The CDR3 is CASSPGTSGGAGQGETQYF. Written as DNA, the CDR3 is TGCGCCAGCAGCCCAGGGACTAGCGGGGGGGCCGGCCAGGGAGAGACCCAGTACTTC.

The chain combines TRBV2 with TRBJ1-2; the match to TRBD1 covers 7 bases. Germline CDR1 reads SNHLY; CDR2 reads FYNNEI. The V gene end was trimmed by 0 bases and the J gene end by 4 bases; junction bases not matched to a gene: 2. The CDR3 loop spans 14 amino acids. The CDR3 sequence is CASSEAGTAYGYTF. The CDR3 DNA reads as TGTGCCAGCAGTGAAGCGGGGACAGCCTATGGCTACACCTTC. Looking up the rest from reference TRBV2 and TRBJ1-2 gives the full variable domain: EPEVTQTPSHQVTQMGQEVILRCVPISNHLYFYWYRQILGQKVEFLVSFYNNEISEKSEIFDDQFSVERPDGSNFTLKIRSTKLEDSAMYFCASSEAGTAYGYTFGSGTRLTVV.

The V and J genes are TRBV28 and TRBJ1-2, with 8 bases that match TRBD1. The CDR3 has 16 residues. From germline, CDR1 is MDHEN and CDR2 SYDVKM. V lost 7 bases to trimming and J lost 4 bases; unmatched junction nucleotides: 14. The CDR3 loop reads CASTNQRDRGIYGYTF. CDR3 in DNA: TGTGCCAGCACCAACCAACGAGACAGGGGTATCTATGGCTACACCTTC.

This chain uses TRBV27 with TRBJ1-2, with TRBD1 matching 10 bases. The CDR3 spans 15 residues. V was clipped by 5 bases and J by 4 bases; unmatched bases: 7. Germline CDR1 MNHEY, CDR2 SMNVEV (reference sequence). This CDR3 reads CASSPDRGQGYGYTF. CDR3 nucleotide sequence: TGTGCCAGCAGTCCCGACAGGGGGCAAGGCTATGGCTACACCTTC.